The TCR beta chain under discussion was sequenced for a study of T-cell reconstitution after alpha-beta-depleted transplantation in children. This clonotype was seen a few times. Its antigen is unknown. This CDR3 contains 14 residues. V lost 4 bases to trimming and J lost 0 bases, with 7 bases between them. The V gene's germline CDR1 is SEHNR and CDR2 FQNEAQ (reference sequence). Whole-study results and caveats: Several hundred graft clones that had expanded were reportedly the source of alpha-beta T cells about two months after transplant.

Preparation of the TCRbeta library used unique molecular identifiers. TCRdb re-analysed the PCR reads in MiXCR, keeping a single row per CDR3 protein. The repertoire holds 97,000 or so distinct CDR3 sequences, with around 6% as singletons. V is TRBV7-9 and J is TRBJ2-1; no clear D gene. The material sequenced was PBMCs, mostly from graft donor cells, taken 60 days after TCRalphabeta/CD19-depleted stem cell transplant. The receptor was derived from a female patient aged 2-9 years who had a stem cell transplant for Fanconi anemia, so the T cells may come from the graft donor. CDR3 in DNA: TGTGCCAGCAGCTGGGCCAGCTCCTACAATGAGCAGTTCTTC. It codes for CASSWASSYNEQFF.